This T cell receptor (beta chain) was identified during a study of control samples from healthy donors and cancer patients. TCRdb keeps only in-frame clones here, not all; method: immunoSEQ multiplex PCR. The sample has about 410,000 clones, 80% to 95% seen once. V was trimmed by 5 bases and J by 4 bases, leaving 11 bases between them. CDR1 is MNHEY and CDR2 is SMNVEV in the germline V gene (reference sequence). This CDR3 spans 13 amino acids. The genes are TRBV27 and TRBJ1-1, with D hard to call. Sequences were obtained from PBMCs. The clonotype was recovered from a man aged 40-49 years with head and neck cancer. CDR3 coding DNA: TGTGCCAGCAGTCCGAGAAGGCTCACTGAAGCTTTCTTT. Translation gives CASSPRRLTEAFF.